This T cell receptor (beta chain) is from a study of tumor and adjacent non-tumor tissue in lung cancer. Overall study context: The cohort had about a dozen adenocarcinoma, a couple of squamous cell and 1 small cell patients.

The library came from three nested PCR rounds adapted from ARM-PCR protocols. TCRdb re-called the multiplex PCR reads through MiXCR, storing one row per CDR3 protein. Of 70,000 to 80,000 distinct CDR3 sequences listed, approximately 77% are singletons. From germline, CDR1 is SQVTM and CDR2 ANQGSEA. This CDR3 spans 16 amino acids. No cell sorting was done before RNA was extracted from the tissue. As for this clonotype: The germline gene is not matched at one end of the junction; a read error may be the cause.

V gene TRBV29-1 combines with J gene TRBJ2-3; D gene unclear. Sequencing used lung tumor tissue. The sequence was collected from a woman aged 40 to 50 with non-small cell lung cancer. This CDR3 is CSVERTLGFNTDSQYF. The CDR3 DNA reads TGCAGCGTTGAAAGAACTTTGGGTTTTAATACAGATTCGCAGTATTTT.